Following are 15 T cell receptor beta chains from one sample sequenced in a study of T cell repertoires in cytomegalovirus infection. Their recognized antigens are unknown. One entry per CDR3 protein, called by TCRdb with MiXCR from the reads. The data show about 220,000 distinct CDR3 sequences, 38% seen once. The sequencing used CD8+ T cells from cultured PBMCs, collected from culture after CMV antigen stimulation. These receptors were obtained from a human donor in good health (CMV status not recorded). Some clones in this sample may be carry-over from other donors' samples.

The chain's CDR3 is CASRRAEILGGANVLTF. CDR3 in DNA: TGTGCCAGCAGGCGGGCAGAAATTTTGGGGGGGGCCAACGTCCTGACTTTC. The chain recombines TRBV2 with TRBJ2-6, with D perhaps matching TRBD2 (5 bases). V lost 6 bases and J lost 4, with 19 bases in between. Germline-derived CDR1 and CDR2 are SNHLY and FYNNEI. CDR3 length: 17 amino acids.

This clonotype has more than one count but fewer than ten. The chain has TRBV4-1 and TRBJ2-5, with 10 nucleotides matching TRBD2. The CDR3 totals 17 residues. Germline V gene lookup returns CDR1 MGHRA and CDR2 YSYEKL. V shed 2 bases and J 3 bases; nucleotides not matched to a gene: 9. The CDR3 DNA sequence: TGCGCCAGCAGCCAAACCTCACTTGGACTAGCGGAAGAGACCCAGTACTTC. Residues: CASSQTSLGLAEETQYF.

This rearrangement joins TRBV29-1 to TRBJ1-1; TRBD1 matches 9 bases. CDR1 SQVTM and CDR2 ANQGSEA come from the germline V gene. The CDR3 is made up of 16 amino acids. V lost 3 bases, J lost 1 base, and 9 bases stayed unmatched. CDR3 in DNA: TGCAGCGTTGAGCTAGGACAGGGGAAGGGGAACACTGAAGCTTTCTTT. This gives the protein CSVELGQGKGNTEAFF.

The rearrangement uses TRBV6-6 and TRBJ2-1; 8 bases are a match to TRBD1. CDR3 length: 15 amino acids. CDR1 is MNHNY and CDR2 is SVGAGI in the germline V gene (reference sequence). V lost 5 bases to trimming and J lost 9 bases; unmatched junction nucleotides: 12. CDR3 nucleotides: TGTGCCAGCAGTGGACGGACAGGGAGGATCACTGAGCAGTTCTTC. Its translation is CASSGRTGRITEQFF.

In this sample, this clonotype turned up a few times. The chain couples TRBV20-1 to TRBJ2-5; either TRBD1 or TRBD2 may supply D (6 bases each). V was shortened by 3 bases and J by 5 bases, with 22 bases between the two germline ends. Germline-derived CDR1 and CDR2 are DFQATT and SNEGSKA (reference sequence). The CDR3 is 16 amino acids. CDR3 region: CSASERYSGGLETQYF. The CDR3 bases are TGCAGTGCTAGCGAGCGGTATTCTGGGGGGCTGGAGACCCAGTACTTC.

This sequence joins TRBV6-1 and TRBJ1-1; D is uncertain. Germline V lookup: CDR1 MNHNS, CDR2 SASEGT. The CDR3 is made up of 17 amino acids. V lost 8 bases to trimming and J lost 3 bases, with 25 bases between them. The CDR3 sequence is CASQSNGGLLADTEAFF. CDR3 DNA: TGTGCCAGCCAGTCCAACGGAGGATTACTTGCGGACACTGAAGCTTTCTTT.

This clonotype was seen a single time. The J gene is TRBJ2-4, the V gene TRBV6-8; either TRBD1 or TRBD2 may supply D (5 bases each). Per the germline V gene, CDR1 is MNHGY and CDR2 is SAAAGT. Trimming removed 6 bases at V and 5 bases at J, with 17 bases between. The CDR3 runs 15 residues. For the CDR3, the DNA is TGTGCCAGCAGGGGGGACCGGCTGGGGGAAAACATTCAGTACTTC. Protein sequence: CASRGDRLGENIQYF.

There are many counts of this clonotype. The chain recombines TRBV7-8 with TRBJ1-5; D ambiguous. Per germline, CDR1 SGHVS and CDR2 FQNEAQ. V was cut by 5 bases and J by 1 base, with 3 bases left in between. The CDR3 spans 12 residues. CDR3 region: CASSASNQPQHF. CDR3 nucleotide sequence: TGTGCCAGCAGCGCAAGCAATCAGCCCCAGCATTTT.

This clonotype was counted between two and nine times. V usage is TRBV5-6 and J usage is TRBJ1-5; D is unresolved. Germline CDR1 reads SGHDT; CDR2 reads YYEEEE. Trimming cost V 5 bases and J 7 bases, with 19 bases left between them. This CDR3 has 15 residues. CDR3 residues: CASSFWRREGQPQHF. The CDR3 nucleotides read TGTGCCAGCAGTTTTTGGAGGCGGGAAGGACAGCCCCAGCATTTT.

This clonotype has only a few counts. This chain uses TRBV5-1 with TRBJ2-3, with 12 positions matching TRBD1. This CDR3 is 15 amino acids long. The germline V gene has CDR1 SGHRS and CDR2 YFSETQ. V trimming: 3 bases; J trimming: 5 bases; junction bases outside the gene matches: 4. CDR3 sequence reads: CASSWDRGQLDTQYF. The CDR3 DNA reads TGCGCCAGCAGCTGGGACAGGGGGCAGTTAGATACGCAGTATTTT.

The chain links TRBV7-9 to TRBJ2-3; D is ambiguous. CDR3 size: 14 residues. The V gene's germline CDR1 is SEHNR and CDR2 FQNEAQ (reference sequence). Trimming shortened V by 5 bases and J by 5 bases, and 14 bases separated the two germline ends. The CDR3 DNA follows: TGTGCCAGCAGCCCGACTTTAGGTGGAGATACGCAGTATTTT. Amino acids: CASSPTLGGDTQYF.

V gene TRBV10-3 combines with J gene TRBJ1-1, with 7 bases aligning to TRBD1. Germline CDR1 is ENHRY and CDR2 is SYGVKD. CDR3 size: 14 residues. The V and J ends lost 4 bases and 5 bases, in that order; junction bases with no gene match: 7. The CDR3 DNA is TGTGCCATCAGTGGGACAGTCAGGGGGACTGAAGCTTTCTTT. Translating it yields CAISGTVRGTEAFF.

This clonotype was counted a few times. The CDR3 reads CASSQQGSSYEQYF. CDR3 coding DNA: TGTGCCAGCAGCCAACAGGGGTCCTCCTACGAGCAGTACTTC. The chain recombines TRBV14 with TRBJ2-7, with a tentative D call TRBD1 (6 bases). CDR1 is SGHDN, CDR2 FVKESK, per germline. V lost 2 bases, J lost 0 bases, and 8 bases lay in between. The CDR3 spans 14 residues.

The J gene is TRBJ2-1, the V gene TRBV19; perhaps TRBD1 as D (5 bases). CDR1 is LNHDA and CDR2 is SQIVND in the germline V gene (reference sequence). CDR3 length: 16 residues. The germline V and J ends were trimmed by 4 bases and 1 base, with 14 bases remaining between them. CDR3 bases: TGTGCCAGTAGTACCCGACAGCGATCTTCCTACAATGAGCAGTTCTTC. Protein product: CASSTRQRSSYNEQFF.

V and J are TRBV20-1 and TRBJ2-5, with D perhaps matching TRBD2 (6 bases). V dropped 6 bases and J dropped 6 bases, with 20 bases sitting between them. The CDR3 has 14 residues. CDR1 and CDR2 (germline): DFQATT, SNEGSKA (reference sequence). CDR3 in amino acids: CSAVKRENTQTQYF. CDR3 DNA sequence: TGCAGTGCCGTAAAACGGGAGAACACACAGACCCAGTACTTC.